Listed below are T cell receptor beta chains from one sample, sequenced in a study of CD4+ T cells in melanoma. The method was immunoSEQ multiplex PCR; TCRdb's version includes in-frame clones alone and lacks a portion of them. This table has 9,500 or so clones, 65% appearing once. The sequenced sample consisted of cells from a culture (not recorded whether cultured in vitro). The source is a human donor with melanoma. CDR3s include the opening cysteine and the closing phenylalanine or tryptophan. A D gene is named only where the DNA matches it firmly. Where a row states a size, it is once, few, many or the class of an expanded clone; other rows omit it.

J gene,CDR3 length,clone size,D gene,V gene,CDR3 DNA,CDR3 protein
TRBJ1-1,18,once,NA,TRBV4-2,TGTGCCAGCAGCCAAGATAACAGGGACGGTGCGACGTCCGCTGAAGCTTTCTTT,CASSQDNRDGATSAEAFF
TRBJ1-2,14,NA,NA,TRBV5-1,TGCGCCAGCAGCGGGGATGGGTTCCACTATGGCTACACCTTC,CASSGDGFHYGYTF
TRBJ1-1,16,NA,TRBD1,TRBV30,TGTGCCTGGAGTGTAGTCAGGGGGGCCCCGGGCACTGAAGCTTTCTTT,CAWSVVRGAPGTEAFF
TRBJ1-4,14,NA,NA,TRBV28,TGTGCCAGCAGTGGTGGGGGGCGGAGCGAAAAACTGTTTTTT,CASSGGGRSEKLFF
TRBJ1-3,18,NA,TRBD1,TRBV4-1,TGCGCCAGCAGCCACCTGATCAGAGACAGGGGGCCTGGAAACACCATATATTTT,CASSHLIRDRGPGNTIYF
TRBJ2-5,14,NA,TRBD1,TRBV6-5,TGTGCCAGCAGTTACATGACAGGGGCGGAGACCCAGTACTTC,CASSYMTGAETQYF
TRBJ1-5,13,NA,NA,TRBV2,TGTGCCAGTAGTGAGGAGAGAAATCAGCCCCAGCATTTT,CASSEERNQPQHF
TRBJ1-1,16,NA,NA,TRBV5-4,TGTGCCAGCAGCCAAGATGGCGGCGGAACGAACACTGAAGCTTTCTTT,CASSQDGGGTNTEAFF
TRBJ2-7,15,once,TRBD2,TRBV6-5,TGTGCCAGCAGACCGACTAGCGGGGCTACCTACGAGCAGTACTTC,CASRPTSGATYEQYF
TRBJ2-1,15,NA,TRBD2,TRBV11-2,TGTGCCAGCAGCTTAGACCCAGATCTAGCGGGGGAGCAGTTCTTC,CASSLDPDLAGEQFF
TRBJ2-3,13,NA,TRBD1,TRBV10-1,TGCGCCAGCGGGGACAGACCCACAGATACGCAGTATTTT,CASGDRPTDTQYF
TRBJ2-1,13,few,NA,TRBV2,TGTGCCAGCAGTGAACTGCAGGGCAATGAGCAGTTCTTC,CASSELQGNEQFF
TRBJ2-3,15,once,NA,TRBV5-1,TGCGCCAGCAGCTTGCAGGGGCGAAGCACAGATACGCAGTATTTT,CASSLQGRSTDTQYF
TRBJ2-4,13,NA,NA,TRBV2,TGTGCCAGCATGGCCGGACCGGGAAACATTCAGTACTTC,CASMAGPGNIQYF
TRBJ1-1,13,once,NA,TRBV2,TGTGCCAGCACCGAGGGCCGAAACACTGAAGCTTTCTTT,CASTEGRNTEAFF
TRBJ2-2,14,few,NA,TRBV11-3,TGTGCCAGCAGTTTCGGGACTGAAATCGGGGAGCTGTTTTTT,CASSFGTEIGELFF
TRBJ1-5,12,once,NA,TRBV19,TGTGCCAGTAGGAAAATGAATCAGCCCCAGCATTTT,CASRKMNQPQHF
TRBJ1-1,17,NA,TRBD1,TRBV4-1,TGCGCCAGCAGCCAAGAGGAGTTTAGGACAGGGCCCTTGAGAGCTTTCTTT,CASSQEEFRTGPLRAFF
TRBJ1-4,18,NA,NA,TRBV12-1,TGTGCCAGCAGCTTCTCCGGAATCATCCTCATGTCTAATGAAAAACTGTTTTTT,CASSFSGIILMSNEKLFF
TRBJ1-1,13,NA,TRBD1,TRBV6-6,TGTGCCAGCAGTCAGAGACAGGGCACTGAAGCTTTCTTT,CASSQRQGTEAFF
TRBJ2-7,14,few,NA,TRBV5-1,TGCGCCAGCAGGGACGAGGGGGGGAACTACGAGCAGTACTTC,CASRDEGGNYEQYF
TRBJ2-7,13,few,NA,TRBV6-6,TGTGCCAGCGGGGCAGGGAGTCCGGGTGAGCAGTACTTC,CASGAGSPGEQYF
TRBJ1-6,16,NA,NA,TRBV5-1,TGCGCCAGCAGCTTGGTACAGGCCTACTATAATTCACCCCTCCACTTT,CASSLVQAYYNSPLHF
TRBJ1-4,15,NA,TRBD1,TRBV25-1,TGTGCCAGCAGTGGCCGACAGGGGAGGGATGAAAAACTGTTTTTT,CASSGRQGRDEKLFF
TRBJ1-4,15,NA,NA,TRBV6-6,TGTGCCAGCAGCCCTAGGACAGTTTCTAATGAAAAACTGTTTTTT,CASSPRTVSNEKLFF
TRBJ2-1,16,NA,TRBD1,TRBV7-3,TGTGCCAGCAGCCCCCAACAGGGGCTGGGCTACAATGAGCAGTTCTTC,CASSPQQGLGYNEQFF
TRBJ1-3,12,NA,NA,TRBV29-1,TGCAGCGTTGGACCTGGAGGAAACACCATATATTTT,CSVGPGGNTIYF
TRBJ2-5,13,NA,NA,TRBV2,TGTGCCAGCAGCTCTATAAACCAAGAGACCCAGTACTTC,CASSSINQETQYF
TRBJ1-1,14,NA,NA,TRBV5-1,TGCGCCAGCAGCTTGAATGGGCCAGATCAGCAAGCTTTCTTT,CASSLNGPDQQAFF